The 2 T cell receptor beta chains reported below all come from one sample, sequenced in a study of a mutant IDH1 vaccine in newly diagnosed glioma. No antigens are known for them. Time point here: week 5, during vaccination. The study gave 300 ug of mutant IDH1 20-mer peptide per vaccine dose, with topical imiquimod. Assay: immunoSEQ multiplex PCR; the TCRdb copy retains only in-frame clones and omits some. This sample has about 42,000 clones; 80% to 90% occur once, and the top ten carry around 1.8%. This specimen consisted of PBMCs, obtained from a glioma patient whose treatment included an IDH1 peptide vaccine. The receptors were sampled from a man aged 35-49 years with glioma.

The chain carries TRBV6-5 and TRBJ2-1, with a weak D call TRBD2 (5 bases). CDR1 is MNHEY, CDR2 SVGAGI, per germline. The CDR3 has 13 amino acids. Trimming stripped 5 bases from V and 4 bases from J, with 9 bases between. The CDR3 bases are TGTGCCAGCAGTAGCGGAGCTTACAATGAGCAGTTCTTC. Protein product: CASSSGAYNEQFF.

The V and J genes are TRBV7-2 and TRBJ2-3; D is perhaps TRBD2 (6 bases). This CDR3 has 12 amino acids. Germline-derived CDR1 and CDR2 are SGHTA and FQGNSA. The ends were cut back, 4 bases at V and 14 bases at J, with 16 bases in the middle. CDR3 in amino acids: CASSYLAYAGYF. Written as DNA, the CDR3 is TGTGCCAGCAGCTACCTAGCGTACGCCGGGTATTTT. The entire variable domain, with the rest obtained from reference TRBV7-2 and TRBJ2-3, is as follows: GAGVSQSPSNKVTEKGKDVELRCDPISGHTALYWYRQSLGQGLEFLIYFQGNSAPDKSGLPSDRFSAERTGGSVSTLTIQRTQQEDSAVYLCASSYLAYAGYFGPGTRLTVL.